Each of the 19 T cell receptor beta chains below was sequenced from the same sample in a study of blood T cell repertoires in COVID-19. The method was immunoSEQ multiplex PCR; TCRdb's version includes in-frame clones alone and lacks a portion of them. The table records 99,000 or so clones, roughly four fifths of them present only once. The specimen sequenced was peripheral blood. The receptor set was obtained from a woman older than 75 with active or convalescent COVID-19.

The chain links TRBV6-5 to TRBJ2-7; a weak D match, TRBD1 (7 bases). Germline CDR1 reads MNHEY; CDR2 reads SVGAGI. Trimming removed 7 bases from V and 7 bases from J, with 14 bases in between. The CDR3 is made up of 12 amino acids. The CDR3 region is CASTPGGWEQYF. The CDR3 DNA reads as TGTGCCAGCACCCCAGGGGGGTGGGAGCAGTACTTC.

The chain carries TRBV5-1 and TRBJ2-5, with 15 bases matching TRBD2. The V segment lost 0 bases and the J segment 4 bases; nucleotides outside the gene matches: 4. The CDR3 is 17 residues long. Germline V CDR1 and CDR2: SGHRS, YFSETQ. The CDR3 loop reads CASSLGGLAGGRETQYF. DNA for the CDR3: TGCGCCAGCAGCTTGGGCGGACTAGCGGGGGGGCGAGAGACCCAGTACTTC.

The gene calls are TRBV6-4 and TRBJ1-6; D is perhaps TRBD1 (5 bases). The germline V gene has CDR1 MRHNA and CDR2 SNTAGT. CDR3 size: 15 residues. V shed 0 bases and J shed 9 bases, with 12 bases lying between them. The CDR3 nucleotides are TGTGCCAGCAGTGACTCGCAGGGAGGGAGTTCACCCCTCCACTTT. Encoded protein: CASSDSQGGSSPLHF.

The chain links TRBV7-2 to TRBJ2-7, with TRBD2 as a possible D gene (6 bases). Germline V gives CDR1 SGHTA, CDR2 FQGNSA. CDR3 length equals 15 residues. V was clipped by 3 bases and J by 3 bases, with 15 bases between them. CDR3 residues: CASSFPERVLYEQYF. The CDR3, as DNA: TGTGCCAGCAGCTTCCCAGAGCGGGTACTCTACGAGCAGTACTTC.

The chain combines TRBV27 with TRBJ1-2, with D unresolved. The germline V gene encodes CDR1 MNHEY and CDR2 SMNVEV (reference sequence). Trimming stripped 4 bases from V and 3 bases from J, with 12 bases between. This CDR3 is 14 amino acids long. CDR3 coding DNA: TGTGCCAGCAGTTCCCTGGGCCGAGACTATGGCTACACCTTC. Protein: CASSSLGRDYGYTF.

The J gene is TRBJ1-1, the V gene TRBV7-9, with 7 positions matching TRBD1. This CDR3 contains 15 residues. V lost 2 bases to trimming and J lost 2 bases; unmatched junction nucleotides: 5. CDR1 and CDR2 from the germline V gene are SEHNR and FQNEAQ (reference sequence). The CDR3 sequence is CASSLIDRANTEAFF. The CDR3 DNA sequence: TGTGCCAGCAGCTTAATCGACAGGGCTAACACTGAAGCTTTCTTT.

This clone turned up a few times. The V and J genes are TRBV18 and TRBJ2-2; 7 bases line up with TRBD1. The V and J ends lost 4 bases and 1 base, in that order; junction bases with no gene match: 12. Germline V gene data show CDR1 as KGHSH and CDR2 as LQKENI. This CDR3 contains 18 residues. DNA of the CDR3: TGTGCCAGCTCACGATATGCGCAGACAGGGATGAACACCGGGGAGCTGTTTTTT. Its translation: CASSRYAQTGMNTGELFF.

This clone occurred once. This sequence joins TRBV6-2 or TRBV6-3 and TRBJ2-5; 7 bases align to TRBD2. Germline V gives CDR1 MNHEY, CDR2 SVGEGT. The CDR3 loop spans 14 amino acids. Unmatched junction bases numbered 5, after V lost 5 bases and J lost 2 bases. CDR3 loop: CASSRGLTQETQYF. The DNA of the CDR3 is TGTGCCAGCAGTCGGGGACTAACTCAAGAGACCCAGTACTTC.

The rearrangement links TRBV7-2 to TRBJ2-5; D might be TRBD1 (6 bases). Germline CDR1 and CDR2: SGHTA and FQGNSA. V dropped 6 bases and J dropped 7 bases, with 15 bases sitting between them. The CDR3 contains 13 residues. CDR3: CASRNRDSVTQYF. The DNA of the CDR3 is TGTGCCAGCAGGAACAGGGATTCGGTGACCCAGTACTTC.

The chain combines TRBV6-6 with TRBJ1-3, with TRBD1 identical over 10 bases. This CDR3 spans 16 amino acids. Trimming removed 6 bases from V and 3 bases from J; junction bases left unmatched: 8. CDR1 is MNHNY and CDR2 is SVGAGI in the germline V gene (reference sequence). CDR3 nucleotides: TGTGCCAGCAGGCAACCGGGACAGGGGTATGGAAACACCATATATTTT. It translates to CASRQPGQGYGNTIYF.

The CDR3 nucleotides are TGTGCCAGCAGCTTATTACAGGGGTGGTATGGCTACACCTTC. Amino acids: CASSLLQGWYGYTF. V and J are TRBV7-2 and TRBJ1-2; 7 bases are shared with TRBD1. The CDR3 has 14 amino acids. With 2 bases clipped from V and 5 bases from J, the junction kept 5 bases outside the gene matches. Germline V gene data show CDR1 as SGHTA and CDR2 as FQGNSA.

The CDR3 sequence: CASSMQNEQFF. CDR3 nucleotide sequence: TGTGCCAGCAGCATGCAGAATGAGCAGTTCTTC. The V gene is TRBV11-1, the J gene TRBJ2-1; no reliable D call. V was trimmed by 5 bases and J by 7 bases, leaving 6 bases between them. The germline CDR1 and CDR2 sequences are SGHAT and FQDESV (reference sequence). This CDR3 is built from 11 residues.

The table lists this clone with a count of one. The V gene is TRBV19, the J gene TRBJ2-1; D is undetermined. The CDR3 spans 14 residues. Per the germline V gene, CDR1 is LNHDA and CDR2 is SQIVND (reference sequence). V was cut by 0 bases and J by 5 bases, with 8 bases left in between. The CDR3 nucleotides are TGTGCCAGTAGTATAGACGGTTTAAACAATGAGCAGTTCTTC. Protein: CASSIDGLNNEQFF. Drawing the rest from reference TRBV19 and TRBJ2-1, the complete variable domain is DGGITQSPKYLFRKEGQNVTLSCEQNLNHDAMYWYRQDPGQGLRLIYYSQIVNDFQKGDIAEGYSVSREKKESFPLTVTSAQKNPTAFYLCASSIDGLNNEQFFGPGTRLTVL.

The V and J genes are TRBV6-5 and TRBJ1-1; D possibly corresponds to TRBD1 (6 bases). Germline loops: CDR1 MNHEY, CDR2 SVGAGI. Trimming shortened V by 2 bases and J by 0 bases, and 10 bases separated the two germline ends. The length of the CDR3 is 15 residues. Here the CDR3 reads CASSYQGQLNTEAFF. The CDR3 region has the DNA TGTGCCAGCAGTTACCAGGGGCAACTGAACACTGAAGCTTTCTTT.

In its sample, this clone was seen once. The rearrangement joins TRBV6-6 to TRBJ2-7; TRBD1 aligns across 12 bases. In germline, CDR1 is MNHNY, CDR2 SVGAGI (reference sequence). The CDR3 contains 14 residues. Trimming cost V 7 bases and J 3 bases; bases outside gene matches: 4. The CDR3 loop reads CASTGTGGFYEQYF. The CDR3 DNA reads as TGTGCCAGCACCGGGACAGGGGGCTTCTACGAGCAGTACTTC.

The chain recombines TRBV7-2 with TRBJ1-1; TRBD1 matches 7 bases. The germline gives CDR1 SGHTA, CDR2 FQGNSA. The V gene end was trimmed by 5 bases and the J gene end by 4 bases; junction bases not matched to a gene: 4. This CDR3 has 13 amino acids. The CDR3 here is CASSDRVSTEAFF. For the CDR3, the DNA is TGTGCCAGCAGCGACAGGGTGAGCACTGAAGCTTTCTTT.

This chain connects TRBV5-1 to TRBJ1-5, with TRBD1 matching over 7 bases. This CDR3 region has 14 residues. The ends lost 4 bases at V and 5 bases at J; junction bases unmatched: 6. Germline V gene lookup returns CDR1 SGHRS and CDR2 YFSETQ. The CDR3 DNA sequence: TGCGCCAGCAGCCTGGGACAGCACGATCAGCCCCAGCATTTT. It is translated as CASSLGQHDQPQHF. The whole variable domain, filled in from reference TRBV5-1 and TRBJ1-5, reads KAGVTQTPRYLIKTRGQQVTLSCSPISGHRSVSWYQQTPGQGLQFLFEYFSETQRNKGNFPGRFSGRQFSNSRSEMNVSTLELGDSALYLCASSLGQHDQPQHFGDGTRLSIL.

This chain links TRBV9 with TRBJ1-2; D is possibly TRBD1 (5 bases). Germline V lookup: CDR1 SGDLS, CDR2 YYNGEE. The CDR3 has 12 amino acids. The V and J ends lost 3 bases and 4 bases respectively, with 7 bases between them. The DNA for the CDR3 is TGTGCCAGCAGCGGGGGCCTCTATGGCTACACCTTC. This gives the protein CASSGGLYGYTF.

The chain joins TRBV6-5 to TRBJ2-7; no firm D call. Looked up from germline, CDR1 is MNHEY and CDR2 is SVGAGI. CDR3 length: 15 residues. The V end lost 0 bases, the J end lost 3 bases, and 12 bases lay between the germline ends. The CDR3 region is CASSYSSNSFYEQYF. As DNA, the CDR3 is TGTGCCAGCAGTTACTCGAGTAACTCCTTCTACGAGCAGTACTTC.